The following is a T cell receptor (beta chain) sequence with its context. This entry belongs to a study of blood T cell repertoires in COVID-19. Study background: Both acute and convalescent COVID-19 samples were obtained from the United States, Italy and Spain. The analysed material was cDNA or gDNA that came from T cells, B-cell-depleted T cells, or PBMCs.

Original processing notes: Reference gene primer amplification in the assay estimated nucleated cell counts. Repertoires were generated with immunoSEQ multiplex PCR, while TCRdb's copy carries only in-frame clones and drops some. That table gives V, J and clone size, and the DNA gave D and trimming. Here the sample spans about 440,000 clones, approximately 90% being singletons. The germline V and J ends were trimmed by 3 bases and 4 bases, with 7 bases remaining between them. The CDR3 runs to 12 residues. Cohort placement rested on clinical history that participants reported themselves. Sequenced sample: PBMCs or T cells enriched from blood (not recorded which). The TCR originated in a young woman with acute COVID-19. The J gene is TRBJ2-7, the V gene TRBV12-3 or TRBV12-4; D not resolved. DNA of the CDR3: TGTGCCAGCAGTTTTTTCCCTTACGAGCAGTACTTC. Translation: CASSFFPYEQYF.